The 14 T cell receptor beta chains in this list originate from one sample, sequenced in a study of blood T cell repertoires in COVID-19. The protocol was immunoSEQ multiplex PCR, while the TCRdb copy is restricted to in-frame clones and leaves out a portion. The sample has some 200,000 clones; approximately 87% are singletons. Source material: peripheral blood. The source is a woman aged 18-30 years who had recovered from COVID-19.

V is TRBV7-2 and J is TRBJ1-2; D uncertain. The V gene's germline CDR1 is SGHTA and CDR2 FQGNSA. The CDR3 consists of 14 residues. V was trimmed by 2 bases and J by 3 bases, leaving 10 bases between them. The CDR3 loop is CASSLRRDDYGYTF. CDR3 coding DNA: TGTGCCAGCAGCTTAAGACGGGATGACTATGGCTACACCTTC.

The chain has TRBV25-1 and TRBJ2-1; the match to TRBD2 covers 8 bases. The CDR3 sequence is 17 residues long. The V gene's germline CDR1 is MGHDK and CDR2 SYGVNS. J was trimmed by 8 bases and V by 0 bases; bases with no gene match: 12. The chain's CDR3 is CASSEYPPGVAGHEQFF. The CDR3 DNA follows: TGTGCCAGCAGTGAATATCCCCCCGGAGTAGCGGGGCATGAGCAGTTCTTC.

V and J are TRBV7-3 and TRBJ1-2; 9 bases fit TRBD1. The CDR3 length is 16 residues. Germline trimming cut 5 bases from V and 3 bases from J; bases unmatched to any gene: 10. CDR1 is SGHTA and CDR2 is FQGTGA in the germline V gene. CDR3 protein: CASSPGRDRAHYGYTF. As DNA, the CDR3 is TGTGCCAGCAGCCCGGGCCGGGACAGGGCCCACTATGGCTACACCTTC.

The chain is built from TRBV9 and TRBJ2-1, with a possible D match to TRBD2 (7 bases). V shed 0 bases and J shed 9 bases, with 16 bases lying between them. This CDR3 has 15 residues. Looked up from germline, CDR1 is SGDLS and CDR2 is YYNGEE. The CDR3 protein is CASSVGSGKGGEQFF. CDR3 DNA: TGTGCCAGCAGCGTAGGGAGCGGGAAGGGGGGTGAGCAGTTCTTC.

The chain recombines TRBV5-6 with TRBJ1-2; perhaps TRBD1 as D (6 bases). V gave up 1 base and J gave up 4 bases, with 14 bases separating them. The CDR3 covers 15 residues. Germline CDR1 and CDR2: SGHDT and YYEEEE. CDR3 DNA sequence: TGTGCCAGCAGCTTGCCCGGACAGTCGTCCTATGGCTACACCTTC. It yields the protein CASSLPGQSSYGYTF.

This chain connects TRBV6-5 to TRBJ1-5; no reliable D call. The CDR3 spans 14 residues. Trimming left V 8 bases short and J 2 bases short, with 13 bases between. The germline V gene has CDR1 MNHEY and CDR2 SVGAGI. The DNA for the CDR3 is TGTGCCAGCGGGGAGGGTGAGGGCAATCAGCCCCAGCATTTT. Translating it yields CASGEGEGNQPQHF.

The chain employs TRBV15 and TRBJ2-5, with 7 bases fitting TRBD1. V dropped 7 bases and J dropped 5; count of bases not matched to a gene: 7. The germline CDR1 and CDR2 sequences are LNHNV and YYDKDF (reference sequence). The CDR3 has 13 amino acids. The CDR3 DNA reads TGTGCCACCACCGAGGGGGCGCGGGAGACCCAGTACTTC. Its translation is CATTEGARETQYF. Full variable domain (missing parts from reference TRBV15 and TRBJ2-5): DAMVIQNPRYQVTQFGKPVTLSCSQTLNHNVMYWYQQKSSQAPKLLFHYYDKDFNNEADTPDNFQSRRPNTSFCFLDIRSPGLGDTAMYLCATTEGARETQYFGPGTRLLVL.

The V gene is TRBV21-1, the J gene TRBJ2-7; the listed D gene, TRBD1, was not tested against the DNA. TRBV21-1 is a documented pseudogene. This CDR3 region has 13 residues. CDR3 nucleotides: TGTGCCGGAGGTGCAGGGGGAAATGGCCGAGCGTTTGTC. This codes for CAGGAGGNGRAFV.

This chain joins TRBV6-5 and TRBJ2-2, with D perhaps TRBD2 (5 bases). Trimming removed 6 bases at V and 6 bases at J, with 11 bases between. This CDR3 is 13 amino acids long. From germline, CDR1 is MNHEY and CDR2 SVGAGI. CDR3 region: CASRPGLAGELFF. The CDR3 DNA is TGTGCCAGCAGACCAGGACTTGCCGGGGAGCTGTTTTTT.

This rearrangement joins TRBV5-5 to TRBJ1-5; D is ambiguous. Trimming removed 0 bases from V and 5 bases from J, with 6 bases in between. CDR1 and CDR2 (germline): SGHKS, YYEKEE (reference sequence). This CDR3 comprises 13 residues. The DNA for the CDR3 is TGTGCCAGCAGCTTGGGGGGAGATCAGCCCCAGCATTTT. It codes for CASSLGGDQPQHF.

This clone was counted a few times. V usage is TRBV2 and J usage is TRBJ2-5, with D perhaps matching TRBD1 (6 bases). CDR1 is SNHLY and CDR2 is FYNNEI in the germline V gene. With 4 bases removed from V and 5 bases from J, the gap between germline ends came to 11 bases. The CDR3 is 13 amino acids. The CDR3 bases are TGTGCCAGCAGTGCAACAGGGTTGGAGACCCAGTACTTC. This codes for CASSATGLETQYF.

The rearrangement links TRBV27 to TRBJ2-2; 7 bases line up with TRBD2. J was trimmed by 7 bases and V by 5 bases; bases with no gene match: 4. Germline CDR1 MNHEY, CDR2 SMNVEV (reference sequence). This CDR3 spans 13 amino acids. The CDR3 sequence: CASSLTSLGELFF. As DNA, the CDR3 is TGTGCCAGCAGTCTGACTAGCCTCGGGGAGCTGTTTTTT.

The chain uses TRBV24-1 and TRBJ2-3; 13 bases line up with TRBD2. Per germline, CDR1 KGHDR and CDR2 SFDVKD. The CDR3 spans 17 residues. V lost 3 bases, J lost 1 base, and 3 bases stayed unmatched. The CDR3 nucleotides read TGTGCCACCAGTGATCCCGGACTAGCGGGAGGCACAGATACGCAGTATTTT. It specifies CATSDPGLAGGTDTQYF.

The CDR3 DNA follows: TGTGCCAGCAGGAGACAGGGAAATCAGCCCCAGCATTTT. Its protein is CASRRQGNQPQHF. The V gene is TRBV2, the J gene TRBJ1-5, with 7 bases matching TRBD1. Germline V lookup: CDR1 SNHLY, CDR2 FYNNEI. Trimming removed 6 bases from V and 4 bases from J; junction bases left unmatched: 3. CDR3 length: 13 residues. The full variable domain, its missing parts supplied by reference TRBV2 and TRBJ1-5, is EPEVTQTPSHQVTQMGQEVILRCVPISNHLYFYWYRQILGQKVEFLVSFYNNEISEKSEIFDDQFSVERPDGSNFTLKIRSTKLEDSAMYFCASRRQGNQPQHFGDGTRLSIL.